Described below is a single T cell receptor (beta chain) sequence and its context. TCRdb keeps only in-frame clones here, not all; method: immunoSEQ multiplex PCR. The repertoire holds tens of thousands of clones, with approximately 92% as singletons. This sample was taken from a study of ipilimumab plus nivolumab after autologous stem cell transplantation. V lost 3 bases to trimming and J lost 1 base, with 15 bases between them. The CDR3 length is 16 residues. Germline lookup yields CDR1 SGDLS and CDR2 YYNGEE. The chain carries TRBV9 and TRBJ2-3; D perhaps matches TRBD2 (6 bases). The origin of this receptor is a male donor with multiple myeloma. The sequenced sample was PBMCs, obtained in a trial of ipilimumab plus nivolumab as post-transplant consolidation. CDR3 residues: CASSGFWGEGTDTQYF. The CDR3 coding sequence is TGTGCCAGCAGCGGGTTTTGGGGGGAGGGCACAGATACGCAGTATTTT. The complete variable domain, with remaining parts taken from reference TRBV9 and TRBJ2-3, reads DSGVTQTPKHLITATGQRVTLRCSPRSGDLSVYWYQQSLDQGLQFLIQYYNGEERAKGNILERFSAQQFPDLHSELNLSSLELGDSALYFCASSGFWGEGTDTQYFGPGTRLTVL.